What follows are 9 T cell receptor beta chains derived from one specimen sequenced in a study of blood T cells in healthy people across ages. Primers used in a second PCR of about 7 to 12 cycles were a sample-barcoded 5' primer and a J-beta primer mix. TCRdb processed the 5' RACE reads anew with MiXCR; each CDR3 protein has one entry. The sample includes 780,000 or so distinct CDR3 sequences, about 61% of them seen just once. The sequenced sample consisted of blood. These TCRs come from a man aged 35-49 years in good health.

The chain carries TRBV7-3 and TRBJ1-2, with a weak D call TRBD1 (6 bases). Germline CDR1 is SGHTA and CDR2 is FQGTGA. The CDR3 runs 13 residues. Between the trimmed V and J ends, which lost 5 bases and 6 bases, there was a span of 13 bases. The CDR3 DNA reads TGTGCCAGCAGCGTTTCCGGGACAAATGGCTACACCTTC. Translated: CASSVSGTNGYTF.

The chain combines TRBV3-1 with TRBJ1-1; 7 bases are shared with TRBD1. With 4 bases clipped from V and 1 base from J, the junction kept 21 bases outside the gene matches. The length of the CDR3 is 20 residues. The germline gives CDR1 LGHDT, CDR2 YNNKEL (reference sequence). CDR3 sequence: CASSPNRRQGLDVGNTEAFF. In DNA, the CDR3 is TGTGCCAGCAGCCCTAACCGGCGACAGGGTCTGGATGTAGGGAACACTGAAGCTTTCTTT.

This clonotype was seen a few times. Germline is not matched at one junction end, which may reflect a read error. This rearrangement joins TRBV10-3 to TRBJ2-5; unclear D gene. This CDR3 contains 11 residues. Per germline, CDR1 ENHRY and CDR2 SYGVKD. CDR3: CAISDHETQYF. DNA for the CDR3: TGTGCCATCAGTGACCATGAGACCCAGTACTTC.

CDR3 coding DNA: TGTGCCACCAGTGATGGGCGGGAGGCAGAACAAGAGACCCAGTACTTC. Protein sequence: CATSDGREAEQETQYF. The rearrangement links TRBV24-1 to TRBJ2-5, with 8 bases that match TRBD2. CDR3 length: 16 residues. Germline V CDR1 and CDR2: KGHDR, SFDVKD. Unmatched junction bases numbered 7, after V lost 3 bases and J lost 2 bases.

The genes are TRBV6-1 and TRBJ2-1, with D perhaps assigned TRBD1 or TRBD2 (7 bases each). V lost 3 bases and J lost 9, with 15 bases in between. The CDR3 contains 14 residues. CDR1 is MNHNS and CDR2 is SASEGT in the germline V gene. CDR3 in amino acids: CASSDSGGGSEQFF. The CDR3 coding sequence is TGTGCCAGCAGTGATTCAGGGGGGGGCAGTGAGCAGTTCTTC.

This sequence joins TRBV5-1 and TRBJ2-3; D might be TRBD2 (6 bases). Germline loops: CDR1 SGHRS, CDR2 YFSETQ. Between the trimmed V and J ends, which lost 5 bases and 7 bases, there was a span of 14 bases. The CDR3 is 13 residues long. CDR3 region: CASREEGYNTQYF. The CDR3 nucleotides are TGCGCCAGCAGGGAGGAGGGATACAATACGCAGTATTTT.

The V and J genes are TRBV5-1 and TRBJ1-1; TRBD1 matches 10 bases. This CDR3 comprises 15 residues. Germline V gene lookup returns CDR1 SGHRS and CDR2 YFSETQ. V dropped 4 bases and J dropped 4; count of bases not matched to a gene: 7. CDR3 sequence: CASSPRQGARTEAFF. The CDR3, as DNA: TGCGCCAGCAGCCCGCGACAGGGGGCGCGCACTGAAGCTTTCTTT. Full variable domain (rest looked up from reference TRBV5-1 and TRBJ1-1): KAGVTQTPRYLIKTRGQQVTLSCSPISGHRSVSWYQQTPGQGLQFLFEYFSETQRNKGNFPGRFSGRQFSNSRSEMNVSTLELGDSALYLCASSPRQGARTEAFFGQGTRLTVV.

The sample holds one count of this clonotype. CDR3 in DNA: TGTGCCAGCAGTTTAAGCAGGCCGTCCGGTAACATTCAGTACTTC. Its protein product is CASSLSRPSGNIQYF. The gene calls are TRBV12-3 or TRBV12-4 and TRBJ2-4; D uncertain. CDR3 length equals 15 residues. V was trimmed by 2 bases and J by 7 bases, leaving 15 bases between them.

J is TRBJ1-1 and V is TRBV7-9; a weak D match, TRBD1 (5 bases). Germline lookup yields CDR1 SEHNR and CDR2 FQNEAQ (reference sequence). V was trimmed by 4 bases and J by 6 bases, leaving 15 bases between them. The CDR3 has 14 amino acids. The CDR3 here is CASSSSWQGAEAFF. The CDR3 bases are TGTGCCAGCAGCTCATCTTGGCAGGGCGCTGAAGCTTTCTTT.